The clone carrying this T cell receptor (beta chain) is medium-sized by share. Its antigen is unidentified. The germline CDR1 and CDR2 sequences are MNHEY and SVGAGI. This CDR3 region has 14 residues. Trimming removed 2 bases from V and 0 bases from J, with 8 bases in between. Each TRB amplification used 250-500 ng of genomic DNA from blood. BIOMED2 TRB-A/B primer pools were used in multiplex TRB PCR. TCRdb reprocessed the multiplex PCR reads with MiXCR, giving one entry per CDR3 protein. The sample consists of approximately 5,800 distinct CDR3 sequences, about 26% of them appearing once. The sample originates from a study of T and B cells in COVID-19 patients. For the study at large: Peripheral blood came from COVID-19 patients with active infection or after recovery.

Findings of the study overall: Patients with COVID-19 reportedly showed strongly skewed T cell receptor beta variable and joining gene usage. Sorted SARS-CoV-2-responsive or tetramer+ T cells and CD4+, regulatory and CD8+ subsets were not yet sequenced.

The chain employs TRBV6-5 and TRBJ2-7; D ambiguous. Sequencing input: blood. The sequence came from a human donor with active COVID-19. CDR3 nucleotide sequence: TGTGCCAGCAGTTACAGGAGCAGCTCCTACGAGCAGTACTTC. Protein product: CASSYRSSSYEQYF.